This TCR beta chain was sequenced in a study of control samples from healthy donors and cancer patients. Trimming shortened V by 5 bases and J by 5 bases, and 10 bases separated the two germline ends. CDR3 size: 13 residues. The germline gives CDR1 LNHDA, CDR2 SQIVND (reference sequence). Generated by immunoSEQ multiplex PCR, the TCRdb table keeps only in-frame clones and is missing some. The table has about 34,000 clones, about 93% seen once; the top ten hold about 1.5%. Sequenced sample: PBMCs. This chain uses TRBV19 with TRBJ2-4; a weak D match, TRBD2 (6 bases). This receptor was obtained from a middle-aged man with colorectal cancer. Here the CDR3 reads CASSSRDQNIQYF. The CDR3 nucleotides read TGTGCCAGTAGTTCGCGGGACCAAAACATTCAGTACTTC.